These T cell receptor beta chains were read from a single sample in a study of blood T cell repertoires in COVID-19. Libraries were prepared by immunoSEQ multiplex PCR; TCRdb keeps only in-frame clonotypes and omits some of them. The sample includes around 190,000 clones, approximately 85% of them seen just once. The sequenced sample consisted of peripheral blood. All receptors come from an elderly woman with acute or convalescent COVID-19. The CDR3 runs from the conserved cysteine through the conserved F or W. D genes are given only for firm matches. Clone size is stated in some rows and not others, as once, few, many or a class when expanded.

once	TRBD2	TRBV19	TRBJ2-4	CASSKRTSGRVLFAKNIQYF	TGTGCCAGTAGTAAGCGGACTAGCGGGAGGGTCCTATTTGCCAAAAACATTCAGTACTTC
.	TRBD1	TRBV3-1/TRBV3-2	TRBJ1-4	CASSLDRGLTNEKLFF	TGTGCCAGCAGCCTCGACAGGGGGCTGACTAATGAAAAACTGTTTTTT
.	TRBD1	TRBV7-9	TRBJ1-2	CASSLVVGRGTYGYTF	TGTGCCAGCAGCCTAGTCGTGGGCAGGGGGACCTATGGCTACACCTTC
.	TRBD2	TRBV3-1/TRBV3-2	TRBJ2-3	CASSQDPLAGRTDTQYF	TGTGCCAGCAGCCAAGACCCCCTAGCGGGACGCACAGATACGCAGTATTTT
.	TRBD2	TRBV7-2	TRBJ2-3	CASSFGGGPADTQYF	TGTGCCAGCAGCTTCGGGGGAGGGCCGGCAGATACGCAGTATTTT
.	TRBD2	TRBV2	TRBJ2-1	CASIGLAGGQWNEQFF	TGTGCCAGCATTGGACTAGCGGGAGGGCAGTGGAATGAGCAGTTCTTC
once	.	TRBV7-2	TRBJ1-1	CASSLGQGRSTEAFF	TGTGCCAGCAGCCTTGGGCAGGGTAGAAGCACTGAAGCTTTCTTT
.	.	TRBV18	TRBJ1-2	CASSPRWTDPSVGGYTF	TGTGCCAGCTCACCACGATGGACAGATCCATCTGTCGGCGGCTACACCTTC
.	TRBD1	TRBV5-6	TRBJ2-5	CASSIDRGIVETQYF	TGTGCCAGCAGCATCGACAGGGGGATTGTTGAGACCCAGTACTTC
.	TRBD2	TRBV6-2/TRBV6-3	TRBJ2-2	CASSHAGLAAGELFF	TGTGCCAGCAGTCACGCCGGACTAGCGGCCGGGGAGCTGTTTTTT
.	.	TRBV7-2	TRBJ1-6	CASSIDRVDNSPLHF	TGTGCCAGCAGCATAGACCGGGTAGATAATTCACCCCTCCACTTT
.	.	TRBV21-1	TRBJ1-4	CASSKITGDEKLFF	TGTGCCAGCAGCAAAATTACAGGGGATGAAAAACTGTTTTTT
.	.	TRBV5-1	TRBJ1-6	CASSLDSALSASPLHF	TGCGCCAGCAGCTTGGATTCGGCTTTAAGCGCCTCACCCCTCCACTTT
.	TRBD1	TRBV7-2	TRBJ2-3	CASSLALGGGTDTQYF	TGTGCCAGCAGCTTAGCTCTAGGGGGCGGCACAGATACGCAGTATTTT
.	TRBD1	TRBV5-1	TRBJ1-3	CASGQGSSGNTIYF	TGCGCCAGTGGACAGGGCAGCTCTGGAAACACCATATATTTT
.	.	TRBV27	TRBJ1-2	CASSLGSHNRYTF	TGTGCCAGCAGCCTAGGCTCCCACAATCGCTACACCTTC
.	TRBD2	TRBV19	TRBJ2-1	CASSTRWAGVGNEQFF	TGTGCCAGTAGTACCCGGTGGGCGGGAGTGGGTAATGAGCAGTTCTTC
.	.	TRBV19	TRBJ1-1	CASSPPGGFSDRWGTEAFF	TGTGCCAGTAGTCCTCCCGGGGGGTTTTCCGATAGATGGGGCACTGAAGCTTTCTTT
.	TRBD2	TRBV6-5	TRBJ2-7	CASSYGLAGGVYEQYF	TGTGCCAGCAGCTACGGACTAGCGGGGGGGGTTTACGAGCAGTACTTC
.	TRBD2	TRBV9	TRBJ2-7	CASSPIASGPYEQYF	TGTGCCAGCAGCCCCATAGCTAGCGGCCCCTACGAGCAGTACTTC
.	TRBD2	TRBV7-2	TRBJ2-1	CASSFSGSGDEQFF	TGTGCCAGCAGCTTTAGCGGGAGTGGTGATGAGCAGTTCTTC
once	TRBD2	TRBV6-2/TRBV6-3	TRBJ2-6	CASSYSGPIAGGNGANVLTF	TGTGCCAGCAGTTACTCTGGTCCTATAGCGGGAGGGAATGGGGCCAACGTCCTGACTTTC